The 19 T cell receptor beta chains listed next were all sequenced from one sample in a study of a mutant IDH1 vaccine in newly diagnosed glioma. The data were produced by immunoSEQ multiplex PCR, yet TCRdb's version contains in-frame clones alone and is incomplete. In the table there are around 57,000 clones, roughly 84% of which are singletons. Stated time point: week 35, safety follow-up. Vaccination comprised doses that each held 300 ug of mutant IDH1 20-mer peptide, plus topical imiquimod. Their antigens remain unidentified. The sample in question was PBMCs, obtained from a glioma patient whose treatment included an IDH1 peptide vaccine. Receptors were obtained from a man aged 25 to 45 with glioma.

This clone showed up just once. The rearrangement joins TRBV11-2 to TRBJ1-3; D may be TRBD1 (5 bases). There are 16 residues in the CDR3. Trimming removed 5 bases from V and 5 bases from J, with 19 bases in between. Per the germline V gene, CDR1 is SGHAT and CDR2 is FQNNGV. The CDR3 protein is CASSPRGGFPRNTIYF. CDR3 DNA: TGTGCCAGCAGCCCTCGGGGGGGTTTTCCCCGAAACACCATATATTTT.

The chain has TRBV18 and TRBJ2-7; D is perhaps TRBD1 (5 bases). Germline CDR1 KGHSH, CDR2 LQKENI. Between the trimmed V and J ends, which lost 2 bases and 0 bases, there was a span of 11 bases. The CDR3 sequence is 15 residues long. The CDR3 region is CASSPRSTASYEQYF. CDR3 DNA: TGTGCCAGCTCACCAAGGTCGACAGCCTCCTACGAGCAGTACTTC.

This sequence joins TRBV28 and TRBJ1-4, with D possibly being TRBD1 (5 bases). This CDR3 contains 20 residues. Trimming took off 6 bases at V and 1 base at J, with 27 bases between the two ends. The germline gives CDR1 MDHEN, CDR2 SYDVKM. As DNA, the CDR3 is TGTGCCAGCAGCTGGCTGTACCGGGACGCCGCCATCGGAACTAATGAAAAACTGTTTTTT. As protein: CASSWLYRDAAIGTNEKLFF.

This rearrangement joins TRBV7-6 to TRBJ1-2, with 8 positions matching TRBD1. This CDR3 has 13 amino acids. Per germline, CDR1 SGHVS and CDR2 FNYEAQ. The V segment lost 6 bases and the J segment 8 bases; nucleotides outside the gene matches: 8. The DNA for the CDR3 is TGTGCCAGCAGTCTTACAGGGGGGTCAGGCTACACCTTC. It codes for CASSLTGGSGYTF.

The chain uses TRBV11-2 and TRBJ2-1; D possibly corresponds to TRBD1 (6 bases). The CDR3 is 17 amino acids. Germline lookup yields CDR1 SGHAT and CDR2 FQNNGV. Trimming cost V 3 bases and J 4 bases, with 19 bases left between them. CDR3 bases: TGTGCCAGCAGCTTCGGACAGCCCTCCCGTCTGTACAATGAGCAGTTCTTC. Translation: CASSFGQPSRLYNEQFF.

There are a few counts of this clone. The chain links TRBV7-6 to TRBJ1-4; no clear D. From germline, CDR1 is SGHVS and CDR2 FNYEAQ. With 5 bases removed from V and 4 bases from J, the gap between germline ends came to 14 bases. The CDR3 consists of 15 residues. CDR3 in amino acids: CASSRALGFNEKLFF. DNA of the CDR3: TGTGCCAGCAGCCGGGCCCTTGGGTTTAATGAAAAACTGTTTTTT.

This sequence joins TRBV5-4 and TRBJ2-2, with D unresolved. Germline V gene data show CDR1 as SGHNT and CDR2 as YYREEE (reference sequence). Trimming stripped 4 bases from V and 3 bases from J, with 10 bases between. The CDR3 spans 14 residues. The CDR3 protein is CASSPSADTGELFF. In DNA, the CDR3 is TGTGCCAGCAGCCCATCGGCCGACACCGGGGAGCTGTTTTTT.

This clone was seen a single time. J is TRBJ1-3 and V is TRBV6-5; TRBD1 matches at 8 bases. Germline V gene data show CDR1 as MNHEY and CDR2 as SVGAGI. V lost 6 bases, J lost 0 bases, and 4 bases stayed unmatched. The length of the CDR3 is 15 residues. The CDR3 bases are TGTGCCAGCAGAGCCACAGGGGGCTCTGGAAACACCATATATTTT. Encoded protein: CASRATGGSGNTIYF.

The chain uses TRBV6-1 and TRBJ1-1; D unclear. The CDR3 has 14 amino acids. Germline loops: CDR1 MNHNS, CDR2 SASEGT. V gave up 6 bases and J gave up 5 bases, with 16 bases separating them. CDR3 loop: CASSEQQRGTEAFF. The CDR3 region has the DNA TGTGCCAGCAGCGAACAGCAACGAGGGACTGAAGCTTTCTTT.

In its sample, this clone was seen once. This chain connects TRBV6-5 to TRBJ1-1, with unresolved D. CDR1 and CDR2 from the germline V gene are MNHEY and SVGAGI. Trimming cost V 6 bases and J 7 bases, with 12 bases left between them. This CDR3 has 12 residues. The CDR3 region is CASSSTDYEAFF. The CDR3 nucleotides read TGTGCCAGCAGCTCTACAGACTATGAAGCTTTCTTT.

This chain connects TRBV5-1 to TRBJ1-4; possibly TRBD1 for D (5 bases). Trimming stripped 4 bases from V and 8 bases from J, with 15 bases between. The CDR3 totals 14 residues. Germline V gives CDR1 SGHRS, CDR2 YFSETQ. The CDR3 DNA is TGCGCCAGCAGCCCGGGGTTAAGGGGCGAAAAACTGTTTTTT. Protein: CASSPGLRGEKLFF.

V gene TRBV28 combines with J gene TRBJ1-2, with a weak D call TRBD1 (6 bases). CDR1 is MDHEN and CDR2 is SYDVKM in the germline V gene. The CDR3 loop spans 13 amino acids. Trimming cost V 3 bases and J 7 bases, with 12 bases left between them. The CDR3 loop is CASSFWGRGGYTF. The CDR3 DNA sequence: TGTGCCAGCAGTTTTTGGGGGCGGGGTGGCTACACCTTC.

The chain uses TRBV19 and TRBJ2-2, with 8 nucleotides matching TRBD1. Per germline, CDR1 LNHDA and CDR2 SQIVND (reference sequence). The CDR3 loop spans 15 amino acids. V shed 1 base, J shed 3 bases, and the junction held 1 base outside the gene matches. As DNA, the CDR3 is TGTGCCAGTAGTATAGGGACAGGGTACACCGGGGAGCTGTTTTTT. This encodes CASSIGTGYTGELFF.

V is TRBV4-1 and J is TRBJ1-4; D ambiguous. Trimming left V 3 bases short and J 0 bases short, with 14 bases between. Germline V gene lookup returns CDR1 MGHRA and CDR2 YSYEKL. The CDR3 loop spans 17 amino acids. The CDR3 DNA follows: TGCGCCAGCAGCCAGCCGGGCCAGTCCGCAACTAATGAAAAACTGTTTTTT. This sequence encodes CASSQPGQSATNEKLFF.

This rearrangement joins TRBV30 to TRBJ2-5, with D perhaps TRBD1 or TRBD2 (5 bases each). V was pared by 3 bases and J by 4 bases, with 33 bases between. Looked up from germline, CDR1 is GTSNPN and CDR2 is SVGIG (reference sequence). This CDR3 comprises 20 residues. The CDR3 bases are TGTGCCTGGAGGGGTAGGGCAGGTAACCGACGGGACGCCCCTGGAGAGACCCAGTACTTC. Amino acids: CAWRGRAGNRRDAPGETQYF.

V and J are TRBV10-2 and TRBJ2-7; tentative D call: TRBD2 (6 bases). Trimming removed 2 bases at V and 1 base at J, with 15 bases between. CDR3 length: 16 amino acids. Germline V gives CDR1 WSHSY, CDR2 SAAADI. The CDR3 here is CASSERFDGGSYEQYF. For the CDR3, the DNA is TGCGCCAGCAGTGAGAGATTCGACGGGGGATCCTACGAGCAGTACTTC.

The chain's CDR3 is CASSDGAAGDYEQYF. CDR3 sequence (DNA): TGTGCCAGCAGTGATGGGGCGGCGGGGGACTACGAGCAGTACTTC. V is TRBV2 and J is TRBJ2-7, with TRBD2 identical over 7 bases. CDR1 and CDR2 from the germline V gene are SNHLY and FYNNEI. The CDR3 is 15 residues long. V lost 3 bases and J lost 3; bases outside the gene matches: 8. Full variable domain (remainder filled in from reference TRBV2 and TRBJ2-7): EPEVTQTPSHQVTQMGQEVILRCVPISNHLYFYWYRQILGQKVEFLVSFYNNEISEKSEIFDDQFSVERPDGSNFTLKIRSTKLEDSAMYFCASSDGAAGDYEQYFGPGTRLTVT.

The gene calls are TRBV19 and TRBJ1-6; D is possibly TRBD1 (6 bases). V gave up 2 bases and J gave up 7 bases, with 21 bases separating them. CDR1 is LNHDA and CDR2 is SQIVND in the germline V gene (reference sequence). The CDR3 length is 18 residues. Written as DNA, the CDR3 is TGTGCCAGTAGTATAAGGGCCTCCAGGGCAGGGGTAAATTCACCCCTCCACTTT. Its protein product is CASSIRASRAGVNSPLHF.

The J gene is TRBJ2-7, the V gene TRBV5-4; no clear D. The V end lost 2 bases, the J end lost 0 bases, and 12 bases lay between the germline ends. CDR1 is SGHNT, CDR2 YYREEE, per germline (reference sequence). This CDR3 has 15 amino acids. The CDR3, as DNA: TGTGCCAGCAGCTTCAAGACGGGTAGCTCCTACGAGCAGTACTTC. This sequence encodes CASSFKTGSSYEQYF.